This T cell receptor (beta chain) was recovered during a study of T cell responses to AZD1222 COVID-19 vaccine. This clone turned up a few times. V shed 5 bases and J 4 bases; nucleotides not matched to a gene: 10. The germline V gene has CDR1 SGHTA and CDR2 FQGNSA. The CDR3 has 16 residues. Clones were read by immunoSEQ multiplex PCR, and TCRdb kept only the in-frame ones, dropping some. Of around 91,000 clones listed, over 75% were seen once; the top ten hold 15% to 20%. The sequences come from peripheral blood, collected on day 0 of AZD1222 vaccination. V usage is TRBV7-2 and J usage is TRBJ2-3; 9 nucleotides align to TRBD2. The TCR sequence derives from an adult in good health. The CDR3 nucleotides are TGTGCCAGCAGCCGGGGTGGTCTAGCGGGGTCAGATACGCAGTATTTT. Protein sequence: CASSRGGLAGSDTQYF. Full variable domain (remainder filled in from reference TRBV7-2 and TRBJ2-3): GAGVSQSPSNKVTEKGKDVELRCDPISGHTALYWYRQSLGQGLEFLIYFQGNSAPDKSGLPSDRFSAERTGGSVSTLTIQRTQQEDSAVYLCASSRGGLAGSDTQYFGPGTRLTVL.